This T cell receptor (beta chain) originates from a study of Tregs in tolerant kidney transplant recipients. Study-level findings and limits: For some patients, primers changed over time, blocking nucleotide-level comparison. Antigen-driven expansion was suggested because donor-specific Tregs expanded more than all Tregs in tolerant patients. The small number of patients limits these findings pending further validation.

V lost 10 bases, J lost 4 bases, and 17 bases stayed unmatched. Germline CDR1 and CDR2: MDHEN and SYDVKM. CDR3 length: 18 residues. Thawed PBMCs were FACS-sorted into unstimulated CD4+CD25+CD127- regulatory T cells, CD4+CD25- non-regulatory cells, CD4 and CD8 cells. Comment on this clone: Its antigen remains unidentified.

TCRdb's copy holds only in-frame clones and misses some; the assay was immunoSEQ multiplex PCR. Among around 78,000 clones listed, 85% to 95% were seen once. The TCR was taken from a human donor who received a combined kidney and bone marrow transplant. The chain is built from TRBV28 and TRBJ2-2; 11 bases agree with TRBD2. Here the sequenced sample was Tregs from blood, taken before the transplant. The CDR3 nucleotides are TGTGCCACCATCCGCCGGCTAGCGGGAGGTAGTCGCACCGGGGAGCTGTTTTTT. Its translation is CATIRRLAGGSRTGELFF.